This TCR beta chain derives from a study of memory B cells and T cells in multiple sclerosis. Overall study findings and caveats: Compartments had unequal clone-set sizes, affecting shared clonotype counts.

CFSE-dim autoproliferating and CFSE-high non-proliferating T cells from unstimulated culture were sequenced separately. Pooled replicate wells came from approximately 50 million CFSE-labeled PBMCs cultured approximately seven days without stimulus. As to this clone: Its antigen is as yet unknown.

Assay: immunoSEQ multiplex PCR; the TCRdb copy retains only in-frame clones and omits some. The data contain some 48,000 clones, 82% of them singletons. Germline V gene data show CDR1 as SNHLY and CDR2 as FYNNEI. The ends lost 6 bases at V and 3 bases at J; junction bases unmatched: 3. CDR3 size: 15 residues. The genes are TRBV2 and TRBJ2-3; TRBD2 matches 13 bases. Sequencing used PBMCs from blood kept in culture. The sequence was collected from a human donor with multiple sclerosis. This chain's CDR3 is CASRRTSGGTDTQYF. CDR3 nucleotides: TGTGCCAGCAGGAGGACTAGCGGGGGAACAGATACGCAGTATTTT. The full variable domain, in which reference TRBV2 and TRBJ2-3 provide the parts outside the CDR3, is EPEVTQTPSHQVTQMGQEVILRCVPISNHLYFYWYRQILGQKVEFLVSFYNNEISEKSEIFDDQFSVERPDGSNFTLKIRSTKLEDSAMYFCASRRTSGGTDTQYFGPGTRLTVL.